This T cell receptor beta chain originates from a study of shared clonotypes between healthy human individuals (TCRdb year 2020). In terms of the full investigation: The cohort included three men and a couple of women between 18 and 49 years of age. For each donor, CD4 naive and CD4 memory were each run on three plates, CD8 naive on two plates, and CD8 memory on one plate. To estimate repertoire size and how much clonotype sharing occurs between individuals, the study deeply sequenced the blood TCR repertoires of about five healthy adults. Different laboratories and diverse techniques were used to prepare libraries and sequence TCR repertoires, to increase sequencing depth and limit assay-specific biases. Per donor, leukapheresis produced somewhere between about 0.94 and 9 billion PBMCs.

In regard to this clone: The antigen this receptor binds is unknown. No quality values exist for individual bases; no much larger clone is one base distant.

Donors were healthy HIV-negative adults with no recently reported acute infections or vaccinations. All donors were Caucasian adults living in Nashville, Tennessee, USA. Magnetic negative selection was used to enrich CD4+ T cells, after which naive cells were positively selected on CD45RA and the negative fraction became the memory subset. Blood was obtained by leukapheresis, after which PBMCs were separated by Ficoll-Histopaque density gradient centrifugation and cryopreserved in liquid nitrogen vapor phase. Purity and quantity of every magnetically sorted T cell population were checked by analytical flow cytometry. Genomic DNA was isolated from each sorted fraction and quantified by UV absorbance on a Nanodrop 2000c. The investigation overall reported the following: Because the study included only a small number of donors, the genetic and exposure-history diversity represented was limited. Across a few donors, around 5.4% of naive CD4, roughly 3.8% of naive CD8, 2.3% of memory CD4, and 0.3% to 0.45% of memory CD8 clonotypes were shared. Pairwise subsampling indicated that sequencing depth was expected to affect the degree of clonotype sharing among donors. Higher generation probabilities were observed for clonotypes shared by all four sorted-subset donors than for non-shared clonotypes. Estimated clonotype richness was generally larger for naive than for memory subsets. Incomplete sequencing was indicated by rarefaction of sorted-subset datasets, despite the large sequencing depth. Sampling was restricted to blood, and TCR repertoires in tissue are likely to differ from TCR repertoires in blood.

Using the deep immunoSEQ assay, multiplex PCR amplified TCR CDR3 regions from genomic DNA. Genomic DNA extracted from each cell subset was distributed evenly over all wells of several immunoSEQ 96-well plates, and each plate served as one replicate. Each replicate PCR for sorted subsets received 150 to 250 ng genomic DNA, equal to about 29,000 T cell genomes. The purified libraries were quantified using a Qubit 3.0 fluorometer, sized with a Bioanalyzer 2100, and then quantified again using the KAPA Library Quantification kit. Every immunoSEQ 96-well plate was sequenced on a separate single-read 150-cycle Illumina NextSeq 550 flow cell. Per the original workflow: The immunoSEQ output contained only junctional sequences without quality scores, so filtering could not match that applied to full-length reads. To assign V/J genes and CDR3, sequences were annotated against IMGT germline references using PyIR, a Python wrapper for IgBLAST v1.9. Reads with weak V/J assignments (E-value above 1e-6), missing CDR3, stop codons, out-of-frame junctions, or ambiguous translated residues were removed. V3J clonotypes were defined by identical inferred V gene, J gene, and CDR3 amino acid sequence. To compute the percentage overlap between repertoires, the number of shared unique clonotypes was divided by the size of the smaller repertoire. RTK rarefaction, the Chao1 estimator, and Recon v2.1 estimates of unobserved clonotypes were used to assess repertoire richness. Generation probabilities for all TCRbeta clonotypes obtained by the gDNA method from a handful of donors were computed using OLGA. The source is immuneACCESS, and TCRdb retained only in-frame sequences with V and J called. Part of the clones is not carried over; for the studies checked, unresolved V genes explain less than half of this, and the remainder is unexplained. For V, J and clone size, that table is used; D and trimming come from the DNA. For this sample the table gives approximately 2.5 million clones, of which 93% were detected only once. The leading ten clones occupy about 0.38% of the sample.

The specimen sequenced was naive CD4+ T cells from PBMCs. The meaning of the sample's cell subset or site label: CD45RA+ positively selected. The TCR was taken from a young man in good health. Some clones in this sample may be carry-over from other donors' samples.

The CDR3 corresponds to CASSPVVAENTGELFF. The DNA sequence is as follows: TGCGCCAGCAGCCCTGTGGTCGCAGAGAACACCGGGGAGCTGTTTTTT. The rearranged segments are TRBV5-1 and TRBJ2-2; the D segment cannot be called with confidence. There are 16 amino acids in the CDR3, from cysteine to phenylalanine inclusive. Of all the DNA, just the CDR3 is kept, 48 bases in frame from base 1. From a lookup of the germline V gene, CDR1 and CDR2 are SGHRS and YFSETQ. Relative to germline, V is 4 bases shorter and J is 1 base shorter, with 14 bases between their ends.